Presented here are 7 T cell receptor beta chains from one specimen sequenced in a study of OX40 agonist ivuxolimab in advanced cancers. TCRdb's copy holds only in-frame clones and misses some; the assay was immunoSEQ multiplex PCR. Of around 56,000 clones listed, roughly 87% are singletons. The material was CD4+ or CD8+ T cells sorted from blood, obtained in a trial of the OX40 agonist ivuxolimab. The receptor source for this set is an adult with an advanced solid tumor such as melanoma, head and neck, liver or kidney cancer.

J is TRBJ1-2 and V is TRBV13, with 7 bases identical to TRBD1. CDR3 length equals 13 residues. The germline gives CDR1 PRHDT, CDR2 FYEKMQ (reference sequence). Trimming took 5 bases from V and 5 from J; bases not matched to a gene: 5. The CDR3, as DNA: TGTGCCAGCAGCGCACAGGGGAGGTATGGCTACACCTTC. Translating gives CASSAQGRYGYTF.

This chain connects TRBV11-2 to TRBJ2-3; 7 bases are shared with TRBD1. The V segment lost 5 bases and the J segment 6 bases; nucleotides outside the gene matches: 11. This CDR3 region has 15 residues. From germline, CDR1 is SGHAT and CDR2 FQNNGV. The DNA for the CDR3 is TGTGCCAGCAGCCCGGGGACAGCTAGCCTCGATACGCAGTATTTT. It is translated as CASSPGTASLDTQYF.

This clone came up once. CDR3 coding DNA: TGTGCCGTCCTTGGTCTTGTGCGGGGCATGAACACTGAAGCTTTCTTT. Protein product: CAVLGLVRGMNTEAFF. V gene TRBV10-3 combines with J gene TRBJ1-1; tentative D call: TRBD1 (5 bases). CDR1 is ENHRY and CDR2 is SYGVKD in the germline V gene. The CDR3 sequence is 16 residues long. V dropped 11 bases and J dropped 0 bases, with 22 bases sitting between them.

The gene calls are TRBV7-2 and TRBJ1-2; TRBD1 might be the D (5 bases). V was trimmed by 5 bases and J by 4 bases, leaving 11 bases between them. The CDR3 totals 13 residues. CDR1 is SGHTA and CDR2 is FQGNSA in the germline V gene. CDR3 region: CASSGAGLYGYTF. The CDR3 DNA reads TGTGCCAGCAGCGGGGCGGGGCTCTATGGCTACACCTTC. Combining the CDR3 with reference TRBV7-2 and TRBJ1-2 gives the whole variable domain GAGVSQSPSNKVTEKGKDVELRCDPISGHTALYWYRQSLGQGLEFLIYFQGNSAPDKSGLPSDRFSAERTGGSVSTLTIQRTQQEDSAVYLCASSGAGLYGYTFGSGTRLTVV.

The V and J genes are TRBV11-2 and TRBJ1-1; D possibly corresponds to TRBD1 (6 bases). The length of the CDR3 is 15 residues. The V gene lost 3 bases and the J gene lost 1 base, with 12 bases spanning the gap. The germline V gene has CDR1 SGHAT and CDR2 FQNNGV. CDR3 nucleotide sequence: TGTGCCAGCAGCTTTTACAGGGAGGAGAACACTGAAGCTTTCTTT. Its translation: CASSFYREENTEAFF.

DNA for the CDR3: TGTGCCACCAGCAGCCTCACCGGGACCCCCTACGAGCAGTACTTC. It is translated as CATSSLTGTPYEQYF. The chain recombines TRBV15 with TRBJ2-7; D may match TRBD1 or TRBD2 (5 bases each). Deletions cut 3 bases from V and 2 bases from J, with 14 bases between. Germline V gives CDR1 LNHNV, CDR2 YYDKDF (reference sequence). CDR3 length equals 15 residues.

This clone was seen once. Other DNA sequences in this sample translate to the same CDR3. CDR3 coding DNA: TGTGCCAGCAGTCCCGGGACTAGCGGTTACAATGAGCAGTTCTTC. Translating it yields CASSPGTSGYNEQFF. V gene TRBV27 combines with J gene TRBJ2-1; TRBD2 agrees at 11 bases. The CDR3 is made up of 15 amino acids. Germline V gene sequence: CDR1 MNHEY, CDR2 SMNVEV (reference sequence). V shed 5 bases and J 4 bases; nucleotides not matched to a gene: 4.